The rows below give T cell receptor beta chains drawn from one sample of a study of blood T cell repertoires in COVID-19. The table came from immunoSEQ multiplex PCR; TCRdb's copy has only in-frame clones and leaves some out. The sample lists about 170,000 clones, 80% to 90% occurring once. The material sequenced was peripheral blood. Receptors were obtained from a woman in her 70s who had recovered from COVID-19. CDR3s include the opening cysteine and the closing phenylalanine or tryptophan. Fields, in order: J gene, V gene, clone size, D gene, CDR3 protein, CDR3 DNA. A D gene is named only where the DNA matches it firmly. Clone size, where shown, is once, few, many, or a class for clones that have expanded.

>TRBJ2-1|TRBV7-2|NA|TRBD1
CASSSDRGSYNEQFF
TGTGCCAGCAGCTCTGACAGGGGGTCCTACAATGAGCAGTTCTTC
>TRBJ1-1|TRBV3-1/TRBV3-2|NA|TRBD1
CASSLADRGTEAFF
TGTGCCAGCAGCCTCGCCGACAGGGGCACTGAAGCTTTCTTT
>TRBJ2-5|TRBV7-9|NA|TRBD2
CASSLLAPPETQYF
TGTGCCAGCAGTCTACTAGCGCCCCCCGAGACCCAGTACTTC
>TRBJ2-1|TRBV7-3|NA|NA
CASSLGQYNEQFF
TGTGCCAGCAGCTTAGGGCAGTACAATGAGCAGTTCTTC
>TRBJ2-3|TRBV6-1|NA|TRBD2
CASSEAGLAGGPDTQYF
TGTGCCAGCAGTGAAGCTGGGCTAGCGGGGGGGCCCGATACGCAGTATTTT
>TRBJ2-7|TRBV11-1|NA|TRBD2
CASSRRSGGAVEQYF
TGTGCCAGCAGCCGGAGGAGCGGGGGGGCGGTTGAGCAGTACTTC
>TRBJ1-2|TRBV5-1|NA|NA
CASSLADSPYGYTF
TGCGCCAGCAGCTTGGCGGACAGCCCCTATGGCTACACCTTC
>TRBJ2-2|TRBV2|NA|TRBD2
CASREREAGELFF
TGTGCCAGCAGAGAGCGGGAGGCCGGGGAGCTGTTTTTT
>TRBJ1-1|TRBV19|NA|NA
CASTLGRGTEAFF
TGTGCCAGTACCCTTGGGAGGGGGACTGAAGCTTTCTTT
>TRBJ1-4|TRBV3-1/TRBV3-2|NA|NA
CASSHTPGTKTATITNVGEKLFF
TGTGCCAGCAGCCACACCCCCGGGACAAAGACGGCGACGATAACCAACGTAGGGGAAAAACTGTTTTTT
>TRBJ2-6|TRBV4-1|NA|NA
CASSQGGPGSSGANVLTF
TGCGCCAGCAGCCAAGGGGGCCCCGGGTCCTCTGGGGCCAACGTCCTGACTTTC
>TRBJ2-7|TRBV7-2|NA|NA
CASSQQQGLDEQYF
TGTGCCAGCAGCCAGCAGCAGGGGTTGGACGAGCAGTACTTC
>TRBJ1-1|TRBV6-5|NA|NA
CATRSLAGNTEAFF
TGTGCCACCCGTTCACTGGCGGGGAACACTGAAGCTTTCTTT
>TRBJ1-1|TRBV5-1|NA|TRBD1
CASSLVGGGTEAFF
TGCGCCAGCAGCTTGGTAGGGGGCGGCACTGAAGCTTTCTTT
>TRBJ2-5|TRBV27|NA|TRBD1
CASSLSGQGRETQYF
TGTGCCAGCAGTTTATCGGGACAGGGGCGGGAGACCCAGTACTTC
>TRBJ1-5|TRBV30|once|TRBD1
CAWGTGRHQPQHF
TGTGCCTGGGGGACAGGGCGCCATCAGCCCCAGCATTTT
>TRBJ1-1|TRBV30|NA|TRBD1
CAWDRAGWTEAFF
TGTGCCTGGGACAGGGCAGGGTGGACTGAAGCTTTCTTT
>TRBJ1-1|TRBV7-6|NA|NA
CASSLASGWNTEAFF
TGTGCCAGCAGCTTAGCATCCGGGTGGAACACTGAAGCTTTCTTT
>TRBJ2-2|TRBV5-1|NA|TRBD1
CASSYRTGDNTGELFF
TGCGCCAGCAGCTACCGGACAGGGGATAACACCGGGGAGCTGTTTTTT
>TRBJ1-1|TRBV5-1|NA|NA
CASSPQTGNTEAFF
TGCGCCAGCAGCCCTCAGACAGGGAACACTGAAGCTTTCTTT
>TRBJ2-1|TRBV27|NA|NA
CASSFQDSSYNEQFF
TGTGCCAGCAGTTTTCAGGACAGCTCCTACAATGAGCAGTTCTTC
>TRBJ2-2|TRBV29-1|NA|NA
CSVAEAGELFF
TGCAGCGTTGCCGAGGCCGGGGAGCTGTTTTTT
>TRBJ1-4|TRBV3-1/TRBV3-2|NA|NA
CASSQGGLEKLFF
TGTGCCAGCAGCCAAGGAGGACTTGAAAAACTGTTTTTT
>TRBJ1-2|TRBV4-1|NA|NA
CASSLNLPNYGYTF
TGCGCCAGCAGTCTCAACCTACCTAACTATGGCTACACCTTC
>TRBJ1-2|TRBV6-5|NA|TRBD1
CASSYSRAGGYGYTF
TGTGCCAGCAGTTACTCGAGAGCAGGGGGCTATGGCTACACCTTC
>TRBJ1-1|TRBV7-2|NA|NA
CASSWGTGSYTEAFF
TGTGCCAGCAGCTGGGGCACAGGATCCTACACTGAAGCTTTCTTT
>TRBJ2-1|TRBV6-2/TRBV6-3|NA|NA
CASSPDSPNEQFF
TGTGCCAGCAGCCCCGACAGTCCCAATGAGCAGTTCTTC
>TRBJ2-7|TRBV5-1|NA|TRBD1
CASSWDRVAYEQYF
TGCGCCAGCAGCTGGGACAGGGTTGCCTACGAGCAGTACTTC
>TRBJ2-3|TRBV20-1|NA|TRBD2
CSASSGREADTQYF
TGCAGTGCCAGTAGCGGGAGAGAGGCAGATACGCAGTATTTT
>TRBJ2-1|TRBV30|NA|TRBD1
CAWSPGQGAHNEQFF
TGTGCCTGGAGCCCGGGGCAGGGGGCACACAATGAGCAGTTCTTC
>TRBJ2-3|TRBV9|NA|TRBD2
CASSVRLAGSTDTQYF
TGTGCCAGCAGCGTCAGACTAGCGGGGAGCACAGATACGCAGTATTTT
>TRBJ1-1|TRBV7-8|NA|NA
CASSLGDRGNTEAFF
TGTGCCAGCAGCTTAGGGGATAGGGGGAACACTGAAGCTTTCTTT
>TRBJ2-3|TRBV15|NA|TRBD2
CATSSGGLAGGTDTQYF
TGTGCCACCAGCAGCGGGGGACTAGCGGGAGGCACAGATACGCAGTATTTT
>TRBJ1-1|TRBV30|NA|NA
CAWTDYPTGEAFF
TGTGCCTGGACGGACTACCCCACGGGTGAAGCTTTCTTT
>TRBJ1-5|TRBV5-1|NA|NA
CASSLAGFANQPQHF
TGCGCCAGCAGCTTGGCCGGTTTCGCAAATCAGCCCCAGCATTTT
>TRBJ1-1|TRBV5-4|NA|NA
CASSFEESGTEAFF
TGTGCCAGCAGCTTTGAAGAGAGCGGCACTGAAGCTTTCTTT
>TRBJ2-6|TRBV27|once|NA
CASSPLGGGGRLSGANVLTF
TGTGCCAGCAGCCCCCTGGGGGGTGGGGGAAGGCTCTCTGGGGCCAACGTCCTGACTTTC
>TRBJ2-1|TRBV6-6|NA|NA
CASGHRVVDEQFF
TGTGCCAGCGGACACAGGGTAGTGGATGAGCAGTTCTTC
>TRBJ2-5|TRBV30|NA|TRBD2
CAWTPGGQETQYF
TGTGCCTGGACCCCGGGGGGCCAAGAGACCCAGTACTTC
>TRBJ2-2|TRBV5-4|NA|TRBD2
CASSALTSGDTGELFF
TGTGCCAGCAGCGCCCTGACTAGCGGGGACACCGGGGAGCTGTTTTTT
>TRBJ1-1|TRBV5-8|NA|NA
CASSLPGGPTEAFF
TGTGCCAGCAGCCTGCCGGGAGGGCCCACTGAAGCTTTCTTT